The source of this T cell receptor (beta chain) is a study of tissue T cells after allogeneic stem cell transplantation (dated by TCRdb to the early 2020s). Some background on the complete study: The study profiled TCR beta repertoires in many tissues obtained from research autopsies of patients with and without GVHD, and also in mouse models of GVHD. The human part of the study was a prospective observational study with no blinding and no randomization. Broader findings and caveats from the paper: In both patients and mice, T cells from blood and spleen covered only a limited part of the TCR repertoire found in tissues. A small and clinically heterogeneous patient cohort was studied, and sampling depth was acknowledged as a limitation. Only a few T cell clones appeared in more than one patient, yet motif-based clustering showed tissue-specific repertoire signatures that were shared between patients. Within patients, how anatomically similar the tissues were was a key factor in shaping TCR repertoire composition, regardless of disease or transplant status. Which tissue TCRs were alloreactive or antigen-specific was not determined in the study, and some of the clones might have been host cells that persisted.

Libraries were prepared through the immunoSEQ multiplex PCR assay. TCRbeta CDR3 sequencing was performed at survey depth by Adaptive Biotechnologies, and CDR3 sequences, V/J genes, productive frequency and template counts were reported. TCR beta CDR3 regions were amplified from genomic DNA instead of RNA. Regarding the original processing steps: Pairwise repertoire overlap between tissues was quantified with Jensen-Shannon divergence, where 1 means complete divergence and 0 identical. Tissues were clustered by single-linkage agglomerative hierarchical clustering of pairwise JSD values and displayed as dendrograms. GLIPH2 was applied to all patient samples using simulation_depth 1000, kmer_min_depth 3, and cdr3_length_cutoff 8, and only groups with more than two unique CDR3s were retained. A standardized tissue-overlap score was generated by extrapolating Jaccard GLIPH-group overlap across patients to a standard repertoire size of 1000 clones. Associations of diversity with clinical or experimental variables used linear mixed-effect models with tissue fixed effects and individual random effects. TCRdb mirrors the immuneACCESS table, restricted to in-frame sequences. Some clones are absent from its copies; in checked studies, under half trace to an unresolved V gene, and the reason for the others is unknown. V, J and clone size are those of that table, while D and trimming were read from the DNA. For this sample the table gives some 19,000 clones, of which almost 70% were detected only once. 0.41% of the sample is held by the ten biggest clonotypes.

Trimming costs V 2 bases and J 0 bases, and their ends lie 10 bases apart. Counted from cysteine to phenylalanine, this CDR3 has 15 amino acids. The DNA shown is the part of the CDR3 that was read: 42 bases, in frame from base 1. For CDR1 and CDR2, the germline V gene lists NNHDY and SYVADS. Of note for this clone: No antigen is known for it. This receptor is murine, so its gene names and germline sequences reflect the mouse genome. With the read ending 1 residue before the CDR3 end, the germline J gene is used to fill in that end.

This TCR was recovered from a female BALB/c mouse in good health. The strain carries MHC haplotype H2-d. The chain employs TRBV13-3 and TRBJ2-3; the D gene is possibly TRBD2, with 6 bases matching. The specimen sequenced was blood. The CDR3 sequence is CASSDGGSSAETLYF. Partial CDR3 DNA: TGTGCCAGCAGTGACGGGGGGTCTAGTGCAGAAACGCTGTAT.